One sample yielded the 10 T cell receptor beta chains listed below, sequenced in a study of CD8+ T cells in alopecia areata. Treatment here: oral pan-JAK inhibitor, 5-10 mg twice daily. Reverse transcription of extracted RNA yielded cDNA, which provided the sequencing template. Libraries were prepared by immunoSEQ multiplex PCR; TCRdb keeps only in-frame clonotypes and omits some of them. The table lists 95,000 to 100,000 clones, roughly 56% of them singletons, with 16% in the top ten. This specimen was CD8+ T cells sorted from blood, taken at approximately week 56, from a patient treated with tofacitinib. The receptors derive from a human donor with alopecia areata.

In this sample, this clone turned up once. The V call is TRBV7-6, the J call TRBJ2-6, with 9 bases aligning to TRBD1. The V and J ends lost 5 bases and 2 bases, in that order; junction bases with no gene match: 16. This CDR3 contains 20 residues. Per germline, CDR1 SGHVS and CDR2 FNYEAQ. The CDR3 sequence: CASSQWMGQGITTGANVLTF. As DNA, the CDR3 is TGTGCCAGCAGCCAGTGGATGGGACAGGGTATAACAACTGGGGCCAACGTCCTGACTTTC.

The CDR3 sequence is CAWSGVEELAGGLDTQYF. The CDR3 nucleotides are TGTGCCTGGAGTGGAGTGGAGGAACTAGCGGGGGGCTTGGATACGCAGTATTTT. The V call is TRBV30, the J call TRBJ2-3; TRBD2 aligns across 12 bases. This CDR3 contains 18 residues. In germline, CDR1 is GTSNPN, CDR2 SVGIG (reference sequence). V lost 1 base, J lost 6 bases, and 14 bases stayed unmatched. Drawing the rest from reference TRBV30 and TRBJ2-3, the complete variable domain is SQTIHQWPATLVQPVGSPLSLECTVEGTSNPNLYWYRQAAGRGLQLLFYSVGIGQISSEVPQNLSASRPQDRQFILSSKKLLLSDSGFYLCAWSGVEELAGGLDTQYFGPGTRLTVL.

This chain uses TRBV2 with TRBJ1-2; TRBD1 matches at 11 bases. The CDR3 consists of 17 residues. The V gene's germline CDR1 is SNHLY and CDR2 FYNNEI. V lost 4 bases and J lost 0; bases outside the gene matches: 7. In nucleotides, the CDR3 is TGTGCCAGCAGTGGCTTTGGGACAGGGGGATCTAACTATGGCTACACCTTC. Amino acids: CASSGFGTGGSNYGYTF.

The rearrangement uses TRBV7-3 and TRBJ2-2; D is unresolved. CDR3 length: 12 amino acids. The V gene's germline CDR1 is SGHTA and CDR2 FQGTGA. Trimming shortened V by 8 bases and J by 4 bases, and 8 bases separated the two germline ends. The CDR3 loop is CASPLGTGELFF. CDR3 DNA: TGTGCCAGCCCCCTCGGCACCGGGGAGCTGTTTTTT.

V is TRBV5-1 and J is TRBJ2-1; TRBD2 is a possible D gene (5 bases). There are 14 residues in the CDR3. Germline lookup yields CDR1 SGHRS and CDR2 YFSETQ. V was trimmed by 1 base and J by 7 bases, leaving 12 bases between them. The CDR3: CASSLSRGRNEQFF. The CDR3 DNA is TGCGCCAGCAGCTTGAGCCGGGGTAGGAATGAGCAGTTCTTC.

This clone came up once. The rearrangement uses TRBV4-1 and TRBJ2-7; TRBD1 agrees at 7 bases. J lost 4 bases, V lost 5 bases, and 8 bases had no gene match. The CDR3 has 14 residues. Germline loops: CDR1 MGHRA, CDR2 YSYEKL. The CDR3 protein is CASSMRTGEYEQYF. CDR3 nucleotide sequence: TGCGCCAGCAGCATGCGGACAGGAGAGTACGAGCAGTACTTC.

The rearrangement joins TRBV6-5 to TRBJ2-7; D possibly corresponds to TRBD2 (7 bases). Between the trimmed V and J ends, which lost 6 bases and 2 bases, there was a span of 17 bases. Germline CDR1 and CDR2: MNHEY and SVGAGI. The CDR3 contains 15 residues. CDR3 sequence: CASSWGGALAYEQYF. DNA for the CDR3: TGTGCCAGCAGCTGGGGGGGGGCCTTGGCCTACGAGCAGTACTTC.

This clone was counted a single time. V usage is TRBV9 and J usage is TRBJ2-1, with 8 bases that match TRBD1. V shed 3 bases and J 6 bases; nucleotides not matched to a gene: 8. In germline, CDR1 is SGDLS, CDR2 YYNGEE. This CDR3 region has 15 residues. DNA of the CDR3: TGTGCCAGCAGCGACAGGACAGGGTTGATCAATGAGCAGTTCTTC. Protein sequence: CASSDRTGLINEQFF.

This clone was seen a few times. The chain has TRBV20-1 and TRBJ2-5; no definite D call. Germline lookup yields CDR1 DFQATT and CDR2 SNEGSKA (reference sequence). The V and J ends lost 0 bases and 4 bases respectively, with 3 bases between them. CDR3 length: 11 amino acids. CDR3 nucleotides: TGCAGTGCTAGAGACTCAGAGACCCAGTACTTC. Its translation: CSARDSETQYF.

The chain employs TRBV28 and TRBJ2-3; D is unclear. Looked up from germline, CDR1 is MDHEN and CDR2 is SYDVKM. The CDR3 extends over 14 amino acids. V shed 5 bases and J shed 2 bases, with 11 bases lying between them. In nucleotides, the CDR3 is TGTGCCAGCAGTAGGGATCTCGCCACAGATACGCAGTATTTT. This encodes CASSRDLATDTQYF.